One sample yielded the 25 T cell receptor beta chains listed below, sequenced in a study of blood T cell repertoires in COVID-19. TCRdb's copy holds only in-frame clones and misses some; the assay was immunoSEQ multiplex PCR. There are 140,000 or so clones in the sample; 75% to 90% occur only once, and roughly a tenth lies in the top ten. The sequencing sample was made of peripheral blood. The origin of the receptors is a man aged 60-69 years with active or convalescent COVID-19.

The chain uses TRBV27 and TRBJ1-2; tentatively, D is TRBD1 (5 bases). V lost 6 bases and J 4 bases, leaving 21 bases between the germline ends. Germline V gives CDR1 MNHEY, CDR2 SMNVEV (reference sequence). There are 16 residues in the CDR3. Written as DNA, the CDR3 is TGTGCCAGCAGGGGACCCTCGGGGGACCTCGGCTATGGCTACACCTTC. It codes for CASRGPSGDLGYGYTF.

The CDR3 DNA reads TGTGCCAGCAGCTTGGTTAGACTAGCGGACGAAAAGGGTACGCAGTATTTT. Translating it yields CASSLVRLADEKGTQYF. The chain recombines TRBV5-4 with TRBJ2-3; 9 bases align to TRBD2. Germline CDR1 and CDR2: SGHNT and YYREEE (reference sequence). The CDR3 loop spans 17 amino acids. Losses at the gene ends were 0 bases for V and 8 bases for J; bases not matched to a gene: 13.

The rearrangement uses TRBV18 and TRBJ2-7; 7 bases are a match to TRBD1. Germline V gene sequence: CDR1 KGHSH, CDR2 LQKENI. V was clipped by 0 bases and J by 2 bases; unmatched bases: 7. The CDR3 contains 16 residues. CDR3 loop: CASSPPMGQKAYEQYF. The CDR3 nucleotides are TGTGCCAGCTCACCACCTATGGGACAGAAAGCCTACGAGCAGTACTTC.

The chain is built from TRBV19 and TRBJ1-4; TRBD1 matches at 11 bases. Trimming cost V 5 bases and J 8 bases; bases outside gene matches: 13. Germline assignment: CDR1 LNHDA and CDR2 SQIVND (reference sequence). The CDR3 extends over 17 amino acids. The CDR3 nucleotides read TGTGCCAGTAGTGTGCTACGATCCGGGACAGGGGGAGAAAAACTGTTTTTT. Amino acids: CASSVLRSGTGGEKLFF.

This chain connects TRBV5-4 to TRBJ1-1, with a weak D call TRBD1 (5 bases). V lost 3 bases to trimming and J lost 6 bases, with 12 bases between them. This CDR3 is 13 amino acids long. Germline V lookup: CDR1 SGHNT, CDR2 YYREEE (reference sequence). The DNA for the CDR3 is TGTGCCAGCAGCTCCGGGGGTAGATCTGAAGCTTTCTTT. Its protein product is CASSSGGRSEAFF.

This clone was counted between two and nine times. This chain links TRBV28 with TRBJ2-7; possibly TRBD2 for D (7 bases). Germline values: CDR1 MDHEN, CDR2 SYDVKM. Trimming left V 3 bases short and J 5 bases short, with 17 bases between. This CDR3 is built from 15 residues. The CDR3 sequence is CASSFQGTTLHEQYF. CDR3 DNA: TGTGCCAGCAGTTTTCAGGGGACTACCCTCCACGAGCAGTACTTC.

This sequence joins TRBV7-9 and TRBJ2-7; TRBD2 matches 8 bases. Germline CDR1 is SEHNR and CDR2 is FQNEAQ (reference sequence). Unmatched junction bases numbered 1, after V lost 1 base and J lost 2 bases. This CDR3 has 14 amino acids. CDR3 in amino acids: CASSLVGGAYEQYF. For the CDR3, the DNA is TGTGCCAGCAGCTTAGTCGGGGGGGCCTACGAGCAGTACTTC. Drawing the rest from reference TRBV7-9 and TRBJ2-7, the complete variable domain is DTGVSQNPRHKITKRGQNVTFRCDPISEHNRLYWYRQTLGQGPEFLTYFQNEAQLEKSRLLSDRFSAERPKGSFSTLEIQRTEQGDSAMYLCASSLVGGAYEQYFGPGTRLTVT.

V is TRBV7-9 and J is TRBJ2-5; D is unresolved. The CDR3 runs 13 residues. With 5 bases removed from V and 4 bases from J, the gap between germline ends came to 11 bases. The germline V gene has CDR1 SEHNR and CDR2 FQNEAQ (reference sequence). The CDR3 sequence: CASSLSSRETQYF. As DNA, the CDR3 is TGTGCCAGCAGCCTGAGTAGCCGAGAGACCCAGTACTTC.

This clone has only a few counts. The chain is built from TRBV27 and TRBJ2-7, with D maybe TRBD2 (6 bases). V dropped 2 bases and J dropped 4 bases, with 21 bases sitting between them. The germline V gene encodes CDR1 MNHEY and CDR2 SMNVEV (reference sequence). The CDR3 has 17 residues. The CDR3 DNA reads TGTGCCAGCAGTTTAGTTACAGGACTACCGGGGAGGTACGAGCAGTACTTC. It specifies CASSLVTGLPGRYEQYF.

The chain recombines TRBV14 with TRBJ2-1; D is perhaps TRBD2 (5 bases). The germline CDR1 and CDR2 sequences are SGHDN and FVKESK. The CDR3 spans 16 residues. V was trimmed by 1 base and J by 4 bases, leaving 14 bases between them. The CDR3: CASSQGRGRQYNEQFF. The CDR3 DNA sequence: TGTGCCAGCAGCCAAGGTCGCGGGCGGCAATACAATGAGCAGTTCTTC.

This chain joins TRBV28 and TRBJ1-4; 7 bases map to TRBD1. V lost 6 bases to trimming and J lost 8 bases; unmatched junction nucleotides: 12. The CDR3 loop spans 15 amino acids. In germline, CDR1 is MDHEN, CDR2 SYDVKM. The CDR3 DNA is TGTGCCAGCAGAGACGATCAGGGGGGCTGGGAAAAACTGTTTTTT. This gives the protein CASRDDQGGWEKLFF.

The V and J genes are TRBV28 and TRBJ1-3; 9 nucleotides line up with TRBD1. V gave up 5 bases and J gave up 4 bases; unmatched junction bases: 12. Germline-derived CDR1 and CDR2 are MDHEN and SYDVKM. The CDR3 length is 17 residues. In DNA, the CDR3 is TGTGCCAGCAGTCCACCCCGTTACAGGGGGCAGGGAAACACCATATATTTT. This translates into CASSPPRYRGQGNTIYF. The full variable domain, rest sourced from reference TRBV28 and TRBJ1-3, is DVKVTQSSRYLVKRTGEKVFLECVQDMDHENMFWYRQDPGLGLRLIYFSYDVKMKEKGDIPEGYSVSREKKERFSLILESASTNQTSMYLCASSPPRYRGQGNTIYFGEGSWLTVV.

V gene TRBV9 combines with J gene TRBJ1-6, with D possibly matching TRBD1 (6 bases). Germline CDR1 reads SGDLS; CDR2 reads YYNGEE. V dropped 4 bases and J dropped 9 bases, with 17 bases sitting between them. The CDR3 is 15 residues long. For the CDR3, the DNA is TGTGCCAGCAGCCCGGACCCGGGGGGCATTTCACCCCTCCACTTT. Protein product: CASSPDPGGISPLHF.

Here the CDR3 reads CASSDRWAGMNTEAFF. CDR3 bases: TGTGCCAGCAGTGACCGCTGGGCAGGAATGAACACTGAAGCTTTCTTT. The chain is built from TRBV6-1 and TRBJ1-1; no reliable D call. Per the germline V gene, CDR1 is MNHNS and CDR2 is SASEGT. The CDR3 is made up of 16 amino acids. V was trimmed by 3 bases and J by 0 bases, leaving 14 bases between them.

CDR3 region: CASSNQDRAVEQFF. The CDR3 region has the DNA TGTGCCAGCAGTAACCAGGACAGGGCGGTTGAGCAGTTCTTC. V usage is TRBV28 and J usage is TRBJ2-1, with 8 bases identical to TRBD1. Germline values: CDR1 MDHEN, CDR2 SYDVKM. The CDR3 sequence is 14 residues long. With 5 bases clipped from V and 9 bases from J, the junction kept 9 bases outside the gene matches.

This clone was recorded only once. This CDR3 reads CASSGFTRAGNTIYF. CDR3 coding DNA: TGTGCCAGCAGCGGGTTTACCAGGGCCGGAAACACCATATATTTT. The rearrangement uses TRBV5-6 and TRBJ1-3; a possible D gene is TRBD1 (5 bases). Trimming pared 4 bases from V and 4 bases from J, leaving 15 bases between. Germline CDR1 is SGHDT and CDR2 is YYEEEE. The CDR3 is 15 residues long.

This clone came up once. The chain joins TRBV6-2 or TRBV6-3 to TRBJ1-2, with TRBD1 matching over 8 bases. V trimming: 5 bases; J trimming: 4 bases; junction bases outside the gene matches: 6. The CDR3 consists of 14 residues. From germline, CDR1 is MNHEY and CDR2 SVGEGT. CDR3 nucleotide sequence: TGTGCCAGCAGTCCGGGACAGGAGATCTATGGCTACACCTTC. It encodes CASSPGQEIYGYTF.

The chain carries TRBV19 and TRBJ1-5; 10 bases line up with TRBD1. Germline V gene data show CDR1 as LNHDA and CDR2 as SQIVND (reference sequence). Trimming cost V 3 bases and J 5 bases; bases outside gene matches: 7. CDR3 length equals 16 residues. CDR3 bases: TGTGCCAGTAGTATCCGGGACAGGGGACACCATCAGCCCCAGCATTTT. It yields the protein CASSIRDRGHHQPQHF.

The rearrangement uses TRBV19 and TRBJ2-3, with D possibly matching TRBD1 (5 bases). Per the germline V gene, CDR1 is LNHDA and CDR2 is SQIVND (reference sequence). Trimming cost V 6 bases and J 6 bases, with 22 bases left between them. The CDR3 covers 16 residues. The CDR3 protein is CASSSPRDSGSDTQYF. The CDR3 nucleotides are TGTGCCAGTAGCTCCCCCAGAGACAGTGGCTCGGATACGCAGTATTTT.

The chain employs TRBV29-1 and TRBJ2-2; TRBD2 is a possible D gene (5 bases). The CDR3 is 14 residues long. CDR1 SQVTM and CDR2 ANQGSEA come from the germline V gene. Trimming left V 4 bases short and J 6 bases short, with 15 bases between. The CDR3 protein is CSVGGGPLSGELFF. The DNA for the CDR3 is TGCAGCGTTGGAGGCGGGCCCCTCTCCGGGGAGCTGTTTTTT.

This clone appeared once. J is TRBJ1-1 and V is TRBV4-1; D call uncertain. V lost 0 bases and J 7 bases, leaving 12 bases between the germline ends. The CDR3 covers 14 residues. In germline, CDR1 is MGHRA, CDR2 YSYEKL. CDR3 coding DNA: TGCGCCAGCAGCCAAGAGACCCAACGGAGTGAAGCTTTCTTT. It codes for CASSQETQRSEAFF.

The V and J genes are TRBV3-1 (or the pseudogene TRBV3-2) and TRBJ2-2; possible D gene TRBD2, 6 bases. There are 17 residues in the CDR3. With 4 bases removed from V and 0 bases from J, the gap between germline ends came to 15 bases. The V gene's germline CDR1 is LGHDT and CDR2 YNNKEL (reference sequence). The CDR3 DNA reads as TGTGCCAGCAGCCGTTTGATCCGGGGGTCGAACACCGGGGAGCTGTTTTTT. Translated, it gives CASSRLIRGSNTGELFF.

This clone was seen a few times. Within the sample, other DNA sequences also encode this same CDR3. The chain combines TRBV2 with TRBJ1-2; 7 bases are shared with TRBD1. This CDR3 is 13 amino acids long. V lost 4 bases and J lost 8; bases outside the gene matches: 7. The germline V gene has CDR1 SNHLY and CDR2 FYNNEI. CDR3 in amino acids: CASSGQGLEGYTF. DNA of the CDR3: TGTGCCAGCAGTGGACAGGGTCTAGAAGGCTACACCTTC.

This chain joins TRBV9 and TRBJ2-1; D is perhaps TRBD2 (5 bases). The CDR3 has 11 residues. Per the germline V gene, CDR1 is SGDLS and CDR2 is YYNGEE. V was trimmed by 4 bases and J by 7 bases, leaving 6 bases between them. CDR3 DNA: TGTGCCAGCAGCCGAGGGAATGAGCAGTTCTTC. It is translated as CASSRGNEQFF. The complete variable domain, with remaining parts taken from reference TRBV9 and TRBJ2-1, reads DSGVTQTPKHLITATGQRVTLRCSPRSGDLSVYWYQQSLDQGLQFLIQYYNGEERAKGNILERFSAQQFPDLHSELNLSSLELGDSALYFCASSRGNEQFFGPGTRLTVL.

This clone came up once. The chain links TRBV5-6 to TRBJ1-1; TRBD1 matches at 7 bases. V shed 4 bases and J 5 bases; nucleotides not matched to a gene: 11. In germline, CDR1 is SGHDT, CDR2 YYEEEE. The length of the CDR3 is 15 residues. CDR3 in amino acids: CASSQILQGRTEAFF. CDR3 sequence (DNA): TGTGCCAGCAGCCAAATATTACAGGGGAGAACTGAAGCTTTCTTT.